This T cell receptor beta chain was sequenced during a study of identical twins. Study results and limitations: Conclusions rested on cross-sectional statistics rather than following the same donors. Invariant cells of the MAIT and iNKT types might have partly distorted the zero-insertion analyses.

This CDR3 has 13 residues. Germline loops: CDR1 MNHNY, CDR2 SVGAGI (reference sequence). V lost 3 bases, J lost 14 bases, and 14 bases lay in between. MiXCR, run by TCRdb on the 5' RACE reads, gives a single entry per CDR3 protein. The repertoire holds 430,000 or so distinct CDR3 sequences, about 24% seen once, with approximately 2.9% in the top ten. Comments on this clonotype: What it binds is not known.

All donors were healthy, and all were Caucasian. The data were also submitted as part of a second study, on T cells expressing NK-cell markers.

The chain uses TRBV6-6 and TRBJ1-6, with no clear D. This receptor was taken from a woman aged 18 to 35 in good health. The sample was CD4+ T cells sorted from blood. In DNA, the CDR3 is TGTGCCAGCAGTTATCTTGGTACTGGGGCCCTCCACTTT. It encodes CASSYLGTGALHF.